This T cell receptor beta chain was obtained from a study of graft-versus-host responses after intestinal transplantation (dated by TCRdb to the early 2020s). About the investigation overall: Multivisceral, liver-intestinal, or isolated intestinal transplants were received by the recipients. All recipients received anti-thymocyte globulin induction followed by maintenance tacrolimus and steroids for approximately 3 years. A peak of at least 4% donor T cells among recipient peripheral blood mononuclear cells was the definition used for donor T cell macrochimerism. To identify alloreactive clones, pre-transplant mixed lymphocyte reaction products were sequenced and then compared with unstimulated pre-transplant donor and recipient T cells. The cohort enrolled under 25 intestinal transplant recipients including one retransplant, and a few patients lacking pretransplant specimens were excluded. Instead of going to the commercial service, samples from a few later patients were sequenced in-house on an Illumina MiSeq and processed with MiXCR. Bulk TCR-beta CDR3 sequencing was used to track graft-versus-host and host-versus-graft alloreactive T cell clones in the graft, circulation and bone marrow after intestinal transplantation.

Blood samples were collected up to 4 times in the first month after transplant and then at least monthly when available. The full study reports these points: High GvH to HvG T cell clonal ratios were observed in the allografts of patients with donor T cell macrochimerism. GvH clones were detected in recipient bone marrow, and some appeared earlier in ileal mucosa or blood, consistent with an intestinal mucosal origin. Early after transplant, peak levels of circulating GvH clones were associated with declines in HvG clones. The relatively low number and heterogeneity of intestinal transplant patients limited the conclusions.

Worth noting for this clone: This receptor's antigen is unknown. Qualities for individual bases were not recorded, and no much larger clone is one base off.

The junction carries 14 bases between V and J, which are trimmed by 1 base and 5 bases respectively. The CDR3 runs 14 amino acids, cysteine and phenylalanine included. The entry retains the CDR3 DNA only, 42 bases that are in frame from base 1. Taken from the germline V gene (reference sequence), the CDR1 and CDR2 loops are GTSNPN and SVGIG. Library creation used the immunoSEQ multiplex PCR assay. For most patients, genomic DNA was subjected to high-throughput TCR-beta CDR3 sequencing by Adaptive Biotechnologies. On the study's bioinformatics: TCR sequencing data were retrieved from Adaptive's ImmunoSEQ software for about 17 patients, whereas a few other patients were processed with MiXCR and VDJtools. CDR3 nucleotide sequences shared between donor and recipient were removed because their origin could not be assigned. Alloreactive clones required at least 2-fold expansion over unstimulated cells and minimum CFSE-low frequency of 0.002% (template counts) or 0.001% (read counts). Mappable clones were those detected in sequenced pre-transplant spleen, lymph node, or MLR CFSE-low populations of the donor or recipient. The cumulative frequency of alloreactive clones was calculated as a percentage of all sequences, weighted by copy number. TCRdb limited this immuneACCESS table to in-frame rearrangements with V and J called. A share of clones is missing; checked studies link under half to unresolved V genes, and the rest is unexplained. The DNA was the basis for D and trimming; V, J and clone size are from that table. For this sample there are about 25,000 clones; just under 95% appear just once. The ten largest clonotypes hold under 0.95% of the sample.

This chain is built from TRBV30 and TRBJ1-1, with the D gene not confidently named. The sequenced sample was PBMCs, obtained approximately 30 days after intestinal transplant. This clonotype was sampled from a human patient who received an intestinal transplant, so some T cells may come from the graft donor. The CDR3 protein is CAWSGLRRGTEAFF. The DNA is TGTGCCTGGAGTGGACTACGGCGAGGGACTGAAGCTTTCTTT.